Each of the 7 T cell receptor beta chains below was sequenced from the same sample in a study of T cells in tuberculosis. Repertoires were generated with immunoSEQ multiplex PCR, while TCRdb's copy carries only in-frame clones and drops some. The repertoire holds about 29,000 clones, with just over 90% as singletons. The sequenced sample was PBMCs. The receptors come from a donor aged 5-35 years with latent tuberculosis or without tuberculosis infection.

V usage is TRBV28 and J usage is TRBJ2-7; D might be TRBD1 (5 bases). V was pared by 6 bases and J by 7 bases, with 19 bases between. The CDR3 is made up of 14 amino acids. Germline V gene lookup returns CDR1 MDHEN and CDR2 SYDVKM. CDR3 protein: CASRKTAPYEEQYF. CDR3 bases: TGTGCCAGCAGGAAGACAGCCCCCTACGAGGAGCAGTACTTC.

The chain uses TRBV2 and TRBJ1-5, with 7 positions matching TRBD1. The germline CDR1 and CDR2 sequences are SNHLY and FYNNEI. The trim removed 7 bases at V and 1 base at J, leaving 4 bases unmatched. The CDR3 extends over 14 amino acids. CDR3 coding DNA: TGTGCCAGCAACACAGGGGCCAGCAATCAGCCCCAGCATTTT. Translating gives CASNTGASNQPQHF.

V gene TRBV9 combines with J gene TRBJ1-3; D not resolved. From germline, CDR1 is SGDLS and CDR2 YYNGEE. This CDR3 has 15 amino acids. The germline V and J ends were trimmed by 0 bases and 0 bases, with 7 bases remaining between them. The chain's CDR3 is CASSVESGSGNTIYF. The CDR3 coding sequence is TGTGCCAGCAGCGTAGAGTCGGGCTCTGGAAACACCATATATTTT.

CDR3 in DNA: TGCGCCAGCAGCCAAGATATGCGGCGAACTGAAGCTTTCTTT. Amino acids: CASSQDMRRTEAFF. V gene TRBV4-1 combines with J gene TRBJ1-1; D ambiguous. V was trimmed by 0 bases and J by 5 bases, leaving 10 bases between them. CDR1 is MGHRA, CDR2 YSYEKL, per germline. This CDR3 spans 14 amino acids.

The chain employs TRBV18 and TRBJ2-7; D gene unclear. V gave up 2 bases and J gave up 0 bases, with 14 bases separating them. This CDR3 comprises 16 residues. CDR1 is KGHSH and CDR2 is LQKENI in the germline V gene. CDR3 region: CASSPFRSGSSYEQYF. In nucleotides, the CDR3 is TGTGCCAGCTCACCATTTCGTTCAGGAAGCTCCTACGAGCAGTACTTC.

V and J are TRBV6-5 and TRBJ2-2; TRBD1 matches 9 bases. Trimming took 5 bases from V and 1 from J; bases not matched to a gene: 2. The CDR3 extends over 15 amino acids. Germline CDR1 reads MNHEY; CDR2 reads SVGAGI. CDR3 loop: CASSRDRVNTGELFF. DNA of the CDR3: TGTGCCAGCAGTCGGGACAGGGTGAACACCGGGGAGCTGTTTTTT.

This chain joins TRBV12-5 and TRBJ1-2, with unresolved D. The germline gives CDR1 LGHNT, CDR2 FRNRAP. This CDR3 comprises 13 residues. Trimming left V 2 bases short and J 4 bases short, with 8 bases between. CDR3 in DNA: TGTGCTAGTGGTTTGACAGTAGGCTATGGCTACACCTTC. It encodes CASGLTVGYGYTF.